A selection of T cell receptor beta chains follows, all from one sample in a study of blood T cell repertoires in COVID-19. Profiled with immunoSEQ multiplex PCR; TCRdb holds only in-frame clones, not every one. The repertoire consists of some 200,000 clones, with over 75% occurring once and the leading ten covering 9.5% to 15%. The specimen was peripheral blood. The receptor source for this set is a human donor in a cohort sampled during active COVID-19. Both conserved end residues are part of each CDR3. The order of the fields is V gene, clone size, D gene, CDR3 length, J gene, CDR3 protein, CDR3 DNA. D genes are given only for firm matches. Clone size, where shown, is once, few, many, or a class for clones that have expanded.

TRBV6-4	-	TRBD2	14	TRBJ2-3	CASRRGALTDTQYF	TGTGCCAGCAGGCGGGGGGCCCTCACAGATACGCAGTATTTT
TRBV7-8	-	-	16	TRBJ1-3	CASSLGLLDSGNTIYF	TGTGCCAGCAGCTTAGGGTTATTAGACTCTGGAAACACCATATATTTT
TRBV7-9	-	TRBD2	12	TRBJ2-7	CASSSPGRDQYF	TGTGCCAGCAGCTCGCCCGGGAGGGATCAGTACTTC
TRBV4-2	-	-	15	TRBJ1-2	CASSQVAGENYGYTF	TGTGCCAGCAGCCAGGTTGCGGGGGAAAACTATGGCTACACCTTC
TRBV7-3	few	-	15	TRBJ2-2	CASSPTGTNTGELFF	TGTGCCAGCAGCCCTACCGGGACGAACACCGGGGAGCTGTTTTTT
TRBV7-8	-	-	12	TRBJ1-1	CASSPQGLVAFF	TGTGCCAGCAGCCCTCAGGGGTTGGTAGCTTTCTTT
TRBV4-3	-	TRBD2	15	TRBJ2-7	CASSPFSSGGYEQYF	TGCGCCAGCAGCCCCTTCAGTAGCGGGGGATACGAGCAGTACTTC
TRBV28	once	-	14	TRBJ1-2	CASSPPRGSYGYTF	TGTGCCAGCAGTCCCCCCAGGGGTAGCTATGGCTACACCTTC
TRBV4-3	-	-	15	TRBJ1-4	CASSQARRRNEKLFF	TGCGCCAGCAGCCAAGCAAGACGGAGGAATGAAAAACTGTTTTTT
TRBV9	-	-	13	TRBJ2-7	CASGGDTYYEQYF	TGTGCCAGCGGGGGGGACACTTACTACGAGCAGTACTTC
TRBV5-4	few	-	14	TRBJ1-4	CASSLPGGDEKLFF	TGTGCCAGCAGCTTGCCCGGAGGAGACGAAAAACTGTTTTTT
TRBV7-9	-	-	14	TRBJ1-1	CASMRDAQNTEAFF	TGTGCCAGCATGCGGGACGCCCAGAACACTGAAGCTTTCTTT
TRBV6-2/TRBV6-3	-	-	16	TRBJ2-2	CASSYWGQSDTGELFF	TGTGCCAGCAGTTACTGGGGGCAAAGTGACACCGGGGAGCTGTTTTTT
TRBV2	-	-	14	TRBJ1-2	CASSEERAIYGYTF	TGTGCCAGCAGTGAGGAGAGGGCAATCTATGGCTACACCTTC
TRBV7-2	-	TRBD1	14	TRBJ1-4	CASSLDSGGEKLFF	TGTGCCAGCAGCTTAGATTCAGGGGGTGAAAAACTGTTTTTT
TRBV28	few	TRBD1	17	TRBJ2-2	CASTTNRQGARAGELFF	TGTGCCAGCACCACCAACCGACAGGGGGCGCGGGCCGGGGAGCTGTTTTTT
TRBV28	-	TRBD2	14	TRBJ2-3	CASKAGLITDTQYF	TGTGCCAGCAAAGCGGGACTGATCACAGATACGCAGTATTTT
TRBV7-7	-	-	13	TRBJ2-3	CASSLGAHDTQYF	TGTGCTAGCAGCTTAGGGGCTCATGATACGCAGTATTTT
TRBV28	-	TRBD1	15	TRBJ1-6	CASSSWTGTNSPLHF	TGTGCCAGCAGTTCCTGGACAGGAACCAATTCACCCCTCCACTTT
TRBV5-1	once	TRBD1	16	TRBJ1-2	CASSFSGGRANYGYTF	TGCGCCAGCAGCTTCTCAGGGGGCCGGGCTAACTATGGCTACACCTTC
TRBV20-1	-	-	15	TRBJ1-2	CSGSDGRSEGEGYTF	TGCAGTGGAAGTGATGGGAGAAGTGAGGGGGAAGGCTACACCTTC
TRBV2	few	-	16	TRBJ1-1	CASSEAQGRVNTEAFF	TGTGCCAGCAGTGAAGCCCAGGGGCGGGTGAACACTGAAGCTTTCTTT
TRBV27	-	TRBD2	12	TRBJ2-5	CASSFGTRTQYF	TGTGCCAGCAGTTTCGGGACTAGGACCCAGTACTTC
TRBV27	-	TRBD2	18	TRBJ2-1	CASSIRTSGRFSYNEQFF	TGTGCCAGCAGTATACGGACTAGCGGGAGGTTCTCCTACAATGAGCAGTTCTTC
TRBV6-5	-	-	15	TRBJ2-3	CASSYNPGGTDTQYF	TGTGCCAGCAGTTACAACCCAGGCGGCACAGATACGCAGTATTTT
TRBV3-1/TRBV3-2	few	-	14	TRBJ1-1	CASTKGEANTEAFF	TGTGCCAGCACCAAAGGGGAAGCAAACACTGAAGCTTTCTTT
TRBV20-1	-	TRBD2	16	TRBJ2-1	CSASVVAGGNYNEQFF	TGCAGTGCTAGTGTGGTAGCGGGGGGTAACTACAATGAGCAGTTCTTC
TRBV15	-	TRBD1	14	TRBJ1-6	CATTRGQGDSPLHF	TGTGCCACCACGAGGGGACAGGGGGATTCACCCCTCCACTTT
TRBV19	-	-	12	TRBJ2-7	CASSIATGEQYF	TGTGCCAGTAGTATAGCGACAGGCGAGCAGTACTTC
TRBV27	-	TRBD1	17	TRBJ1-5	CASSLGGWGTGSQPQHF	TGTGCCAGCAGTTTAGGGGGTTGGGGGACAGGGAGCCAGCCCCAGCATTTT
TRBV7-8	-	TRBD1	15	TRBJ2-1	CASSPHRGENNEQFF	TGTGCCAGCAGCCCCCACAGGGGTGAAAACAATGAGCAGTTCTTC
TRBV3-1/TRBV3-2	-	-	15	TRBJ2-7	CASSKEVGGLDEQYF	TGTGCCAGCAGCAAGGAGGTGGGGGGTCTCGACGAGCAGTACTTC
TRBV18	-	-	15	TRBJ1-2	CASSPNRQEDYGYTF	TGTGCCAGCTCACCCAACAGACAGGAGGACTATGGCTACACCTTC
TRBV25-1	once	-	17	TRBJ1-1	CASSHRVLGGGNTEAFF	TGTGCCAGCAGTCATAGAGTATTGGGAGGAGGGAACACTGAAGCTTTCTTT
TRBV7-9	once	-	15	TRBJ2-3	CASGPRVTGTDTQYF	TGTGCCAGCGGACCCAGGGTTACGGGCACAGATACGCAGTATTTT
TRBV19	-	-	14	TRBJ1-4	CASTPDSNNEKLFF	TGTGCCAGTACTCCGGACAGTAACAATGAAAAACTGTTTTTT
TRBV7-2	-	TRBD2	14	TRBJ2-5	CASTPGGGAETQYF	TGTGCCAGCACCCCAGGCGGGGGGGCAGAGACCCAGTACTTC
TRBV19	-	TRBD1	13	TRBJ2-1	CASSPNFGQVEFF	TGTGCCAGTAGTCCGAACTTTGGACAGGTAGAGTTCTTC
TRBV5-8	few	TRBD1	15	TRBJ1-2	CASSLQGAGGYGYTF	TGTGCCAGCAGCTTACAGGGGGCCGGGGGCTATGGCTACACCTTC
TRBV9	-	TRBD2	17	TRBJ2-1	CASSLGEGLADYNEQFF	TGTGCCAGCAGCCTTGGGGAGGGACTAGCGGATTACAATGAGCAGTTCTTC
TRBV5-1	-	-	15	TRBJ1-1	CASGPTQGRNTEAFF	TGCGCCAGCGGTCCGACCCAGGGGAGGAACACTGAAGCTTTCTTT